This is a list of T cell receptor beta chains from one sample in a study of T cells after somatic rescue of genetic block. The protocol was immunoSEQ multiplex PCR, while the TCRdb copy is restricted to in-frame clones and leaves out a portion. Of 85,000 to 90,000 clones in the sample, about nine tenths were seen once. Sequenced material: peripheral blood mononuclear cells (PBMCs). The receptors shown here come from a woman between 18 and 29 years old. Both conserved end residues are trimmed from each CDR3. The D gene is left open where the match is weak.

>TRBJ2-3|-|TRBV10-2
ATGPAGDTQY
>TRBJ2-1|TRBD2|TRBV5-1
ASSSQREAMDEQF
>TRBJ2-3|-|TRBV27
ASSLGDSTDTQY
>TRBJ1-6|-|TRBV10-1
ASSDRTRNNSPLH
>TRBJ1-2|TRBD1|TRBV5-6
ASSADRVYGYT
>TRBJ2-7|-|TRBV7-9
ASSQGIGATYEQY
>TRBJ1-5|-|TRBV19
ASSIDKYSNQPQH
>TRBJ2-1|-|TRBV7-3
ASSLRVASAYNEQF
>TRBJ1-1|-|TRBV2
ASSDPPGTEAF
>TRBJ2-7|-|TRBV20-1
SGAGPYEQY
>TRBJ1-1|-|TRBV14
ASSQRGVSGNTEAF
>TRBJ2-7|-|TRBV28
ASRPPSGAPYEQY
>TRBJ1-1|TRBD1|TRBV18
ASSLRTGEMNTEAF
>TRBJ2-1|TRBD2|TRBV7-9
ASVLAGANEQF
>TRBJ2-5|TRBD1|TRBV6-6
ASSPGTGYQETQY
>TRBJ1-1|TRBD1|TRBV7-2
ASSRDRGDTEAF
>TRBJ2-2|TRBD1|TRBV5-1
ASRPTGGNGELF
>TRBJ2-7|TRBD2|TRBV28
ASSSPGRGGTYEQY
>TRBJ2-1|-|TRBV11-3
ASGFGRSYNEQF
>TRBJ2-3|TRBD2|TRBV5-6
ASSLLTSGKLEKEDTQY
>TRBJ2-3|TRBD2|TRBV4-3
ASSQSGTSGNADTQY
>TRBJ1-3|-|TRBV19
ASSVLGGNTIY
>TRBJ1-1|-|TRBV27
ASSHDKSTEAF
>TRBJ1-3|-|TRBV7-9
ASTNYGNTIY
>TRBJ2-3|-|TRBV28
ASEEAGETDTQY
>TRBJ2-7|-|TRBV4-2
ASNPTLSSYEQY
>TRBJ2-1|-|TRBV20-1
SVDEQF
>TRBJ2-6|TRBD1|TRBV5-1
ASSLLRQGSGANVLT
>TRBJ2-3|-|TRBV2
ASSEGPTGEISTDTQY
>TRBJ2-3|-|TRBV21-1
ASSKRGCQYTQY
>TRBJ2-7|-|TRBV11-3
ASSFLDRDGIYEQY
>TRBJ2-1|TRBD1|TRBV2
ASTRDRNNEQF
>TRBJ2-1|-|TRBV6-5
ASSYSWGSPEQF
>TRBJ2-1|-|TRBV9
ASSPYREVRGDEQF
>TRBJ1-2|-|TRBV9
ASSVGSLSVGYT
>TRBJ1-1|-|TRBV4-3
ASSQEWITNTEAF
>TRBJ1-2|-|TRBV5-4
ASSSPNYGYT